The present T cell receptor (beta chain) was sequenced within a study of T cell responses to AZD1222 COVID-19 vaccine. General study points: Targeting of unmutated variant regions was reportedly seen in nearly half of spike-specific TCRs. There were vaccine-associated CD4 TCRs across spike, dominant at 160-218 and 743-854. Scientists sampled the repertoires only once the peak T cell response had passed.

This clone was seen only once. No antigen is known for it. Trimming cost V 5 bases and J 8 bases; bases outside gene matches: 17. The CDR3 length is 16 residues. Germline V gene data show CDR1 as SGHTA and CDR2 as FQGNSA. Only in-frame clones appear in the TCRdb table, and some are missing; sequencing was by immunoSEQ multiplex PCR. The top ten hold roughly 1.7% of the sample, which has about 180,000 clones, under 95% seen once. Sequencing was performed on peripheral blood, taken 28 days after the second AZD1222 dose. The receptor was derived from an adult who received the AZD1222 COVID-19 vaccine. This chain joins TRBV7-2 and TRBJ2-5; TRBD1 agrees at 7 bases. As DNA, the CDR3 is TGTGCCAGCAGCGGGCCTAGGGACAGTGCCGCTCGCACCCAGTACTTC. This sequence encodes CASSGPRDSAARTQYF.